These 7 T cell receptor beta chains originate from one sample sequenced in a study of blood T cells in healthy people across ages. It was with a sample-barcoded 5' primer and a J-beta primer mix that a second PCR of roughly 6 to 12 cycles was run. TCRdb reanalysed the 5' RACE reads using MiXCR and keeps one entry per CDR3 protein. The sample contains hundreds of thousands of distinct CDR3 sequences, around 62% of which appear only once. Sequenced input: blood. These receptors originate from a man aged 25-40 years in good health.

This rearrangement joins TRBV9 to TRBJ1-1; tentative D call: TRBD1 (5 bases). V lost 4 bases, J lost 7 bases, and 17 bases lay in between. The length of the CDR3 is 14 residues. Germline V CDR1 and CDR2: SGDLS, YYNGEE. The CDR3 spells CASSPNLGGVEAFF. The DNA of the CDR3 is TGTGCCAGCAGCCCGAACCTGGGGGGGGTTGAAGCTTTCTTT.

This clonotype was seen only a few times. Here the CDR3 reads CASSLGQGLGTQYF. The CDR3 nucleotides read TGTGCCAGCAGTTTAGGACAGGGGTTGGGGACCCAGTACTTC. The rearrangement links TRBV28 to TRBJ2-5; TRBD1 aligns across 9 bases. With V trimmed by 2 bases and J by 7 bases, 5 bases remained unmatched. Germline-derived CDR1 and CDR2 are MDHEN and SYDVKM. The CDR3 loop spans 14 amino acids.

The rearrangement joins TRBV20-1 to TRBJ2-3; tentatively, D is TRBD2 (6 bases). The CDR3 has 16 residues. Trimming removed 6 bases from V and 1 base from J, with 20 bases in between. CDR1 DFQATT and CDR2 SNEGSKA come from the germline V gene (reference sequence). The CDR3 DNA sequence: TGCAGTGCCCGGCGCGGGGAAACTATTGGCACAGATACGCAGTATTTT. This gives the protein CSARRGETIGTDTQYF.

This clonotype was seen once. The chain employs TRBV3-1 and TRBJ2-4; 11 nucleotides match TRBD2. The J call may be wrong; the DNA end is better matched by TRBJ2-5. The CDR3 contains 16 residues. Per the germline V gene, CDR1 is LGHDT and CDR2 is YNNKEL (reference sequence). The CDR3, as DNA: TGTGCCAGCAGCATTCGACTAGCGGGGTCCCAAGAGACCCAGTACTTC. Its translation is CASSIRLAGSQETQYF.

This clonotype has a handful of counts. V is TRBV27 and J is TRBJ2-7; no reliable D call. The J call may be mistaken, given a closer DNA end match to TRBJ2-1. The CDR3 consists of 13 residues. From germline, CDR1 is MNHEY and CDR2 SMNVEV (reference sequence). CDR3 sequence: CASSLPRAIEQFF. The CDR3 coding sequence is TGTGCCAGCAGTTTGCCCCGGGCTATTGAGCAGTTCTTC.

This clonotype was observed a few times. V and J are TRBV10-3 and TRBJ2-3; 10 nucleotides line up with TRBD1. The V gene end was trimmed by 6 bases and the J gene end by 3 bases; junction bases not matched to a gene: 6. The CDR3 is 15 residues long. Germline CDR1 is ENHRY and CDR2 is SYGVKD. CDR3 amino acids: CAIRGDRGLTDTQYF. In DNA, the CDR3 is TGTGCCATCAGGGGCGACAGGGGGCTAACAGATACGCAGTATTTT.

The chain employs TRBV6-1 and TRBJ1-4; 8 nucleotides match TRBD1. This CDR3 spans 14 amino acids. V lost 8 bases and J lost 3; bases outside the gene matches: 5. Germline V lookup: CDR1 MNHNS, CDR2 SASEGT. The CDR3 is CASLRTGPNEKLFF. The CDR3 DNA sequence: TGTGCCAGCTTACGGACAGGGCCTAATGAAAAACTGTTTTTT.